This TCR beta chain emerged from a study of T-cell reconstitution after alpha-beta-depleted transplantation in children. TCRbeta library construction was performed incorporating unique molecular identifiers. TCRdb re-called the PCR reads with MiXCR, one entry per CDR3 protein. The sample lists about 110,000 distinct CDR3 sequences, around 10% seen once, with about 7.3% in the top ten. In this sample, this clonotype turned up many times. This CDR3 spans 13 amino acids. After removal of 6 bases from V and 7 bases from J, the junction contained 5 bases not matched to a gene. Germline-derived CDR1 and CDR2 are SNHLY and FYNNEI.

This TCR derives from a human donor who donated a stem cell graft to a child with acute lymphoblastic leukemia. The sample here was PBMCs from the stem cell graft donor, taken from the stem cell graft. The chain joins TRBV2 to TRBJ2-1, with 8 bases lining up with TRBD2. This CDR3 reads CASSEGLGNEQFF. Here the CDR3 DNA reads TGTGCCAGCAGCGAGGGACTAGGGAATGAGCAGTTCTTC.